This TCR beta chain was captured in a study of T cell responses to AZD1222 COVID-19 vaccine. Study results and caveats: Per reports, nearly half of all spike-specific TCRs target regions that are unmutated in variants. Mostly white British, mostly female donors; authors suggested clonal diversity may be underestimated.

This clone was detected only once. The antigen remains unidentified. Assay used: immunoSEQ multiplex PCR; TCRdb lists only in-frame clones, some missing. The table has approximately 140,000 clones, around nine tenths seen once. Germline V gene data show CDR1 as SGDLS and CDR2 as YYNGEE. CDR3 length: 14 residues. With 0 bases removed from V and 7 bases from J, the gap between germline ends came to 14 bases. The sequence came from an adult in good health. Sequenced material: peripheral blood, taken on day 0 of MenACWY control vaccination. V usage is TRBV9 and J usage is TRBJ2-7, with D perhaps matching TRBD2 (5 bases). The CDR3, as DNA: TGTGCCAGCAGCGTAGGGGCTGAAGGGAGAGAGCAGTACTTC. Its protein is CASSVGAEGREQYF.